The sequence of this T cell receptor (beta chain) was determined in a study of technical replicates of blood from several donors listed by TCRdb under 2017. The table lists this clone with a few counts. Its antigen specificity is not known. No base qualities exist here, and no much larger clone lies one base off it. In the germline V gene, CDR1 corresponds to LGHNA and CDR2 to YNFKEQ. CDR3 length: 14 amino acids, cysteine to phenylalanine. Only the CDR3 DNA is retained, 42 bases long and in frame from the first base. V is reduced by 1 base and J by 4 bases, leaving a spacing of 10 bases between them. The library was built by means of the immunoSEQ multiplex PCR assay. TCRdb re-hosts the immuneACCESS table, in-frame sequences only. Its copies lack some clones; in the studies checked, an unresolved V gene accounts for under half of them, and the cause for the rest is not known. The table for this sample lists tens of thousands of clones; approximately 90% of them were counted only once. In total, the top ten clones hold 4.7% of the sample.

The sample was PBMCs. The TCR sequence derives from a human donor in good health. Some clones in this sample may be carry-over from other donors' samples. The chain is encoded by TRBV4-2 joined to TRBJ2-5; there is no confident call for the D gene. The CDR3 region: CASSQVLQAETQYF. In nucleotide form, the sequence is TGTGCCAGCAGCCAAGTTTTGCAGGCAGAGACCCAGTACTTC.